This note documents a single T cell receptor beta chain sequence. The source of the sample is a study of blood T cell repertoires in COVID-19. Germline assignment: CDR1 SGHTA and CDR2 FQGNSA. With 5 bases clipped from V and 2 bases from J, the junction kept 6 bases outside the gene matches. This CDR3 comprises 16 residues. In the source study's methods: Nucleated cell counts were estimated from reference gene primer amplification. Here immunoSEQ multiplex PCR was the method, and the copy in TCRdb shows in-frame clones only, minus some. The V and J calls and clone size were taken over from that table, and D and trimming were inferred from the DNA. In the table there are under 95,000 clones, about 88% of which are singletons.

The chain carries TRBV7-2 and TRBJ2-1; 10 bases align to TRBD2. This sequence was found in a human donor in a cohort sampled during active COVID-19. Sequenced: peripheral blood. CDR3: CASSPSGGAPYNEQFF. In nucleotides, the CDR3 is TGTGCCAGCAGCCCCAGCGGGGGGGCCCCCTACAATGAGCAGTTCTTC.